These 4 T cell receptor beta chains share one sample of origin, sequenced in a study of T-cell memory formation after mild COVID-19. MiXCR, run by TCRdb on the 5' RACE reads, gives a single entry per CDR3 protein. In the table there are roughly 600,000 distinct CDR3 sequences, over 15% of which are singletons. The sample taken for sequencing was PBMCs or a T cell subset sorted from them (not recorded which). The receptor set was obtained from an adult woman who had mild COVID-19 (a few samples of this study predate the infection). Cell type and time point are not known.

Written as DNA, the CDR3 is TGTGCCAGCAGCCGGACTAGCGGGAGTTACACCGGGGAGCTGTTTTTT. This encodes CASSRTSGSYTGELFF. The chain has TRBV7-9 and TRBJ2-2, with 13 bases that match TRBD2. The CDR3 is 16 amino acids. Germline trimming cut 5 bases from V and 3 bases from J; bases unmatched to any gene: 3. From germline, CDR1 is SEHNR and CDR2 FQNEAQ (reference sequence). The variable domain in full, completed from reference TRBV7-9 and TRBJ2-2, reads DTGVSQNPRHKITKRGQNVTFRCDPISEHNRLYWYRQTLGQGPEFLTYFQNEAQLEKSRLLSDRFSAERPKGSFSTLEIQRTEQGDSAMYLCASSRTSGSYTGELFFGEGSRLTVL.

There are a few counts of this clonotype. The rearrangement links TRBV5-1 to TRBJ2-7; 8 nucleotides match TRBD1. CDR3 length: 12 amino acids. The trim removed 3 bases at V and 13 bases at J, leaving 9 bases unmatched. Looked up from germline, CDR1 is SGHRS and CDR2 is YFSETQ. In DNA, the CDR3 is TGCGCCAGCAGCTCCGGGACAGGCCCTGGATACTTC. Encoded protein: CASSSGTGPGYF.

This clonotype was seen only a few times. V is TRBV27 and J is TRBJ2-3; 9 bases are shared with TRBD1. V was pared by 2 bases and J by 4 bases, with 4 bases of the junction left unmatched. Germline assignment: CDR1 MNHEY and CDR2 SMNVEV (reference sequence). This CDR3 is 15 amino acids long. The CDR3 loop is CASSLGGTGSDTQYF. In nucleotides, the CDR3 is TGTGCCAGCAGTTTAGGGGGGACAGGGTCAGATACGCAGTATTTT.

This clonotype was found a few times. The chain combines TRBV4-1 with TRBJ2-1; 7 nucleotides line up with TRBD2. The V and J ends lost 4 bases and 5 bases, in that order; junction bases with no gene match: 2. The CDR3 length is 13 residues. Germline V gene lookup returns CDR1 MGHRA and CDR2 YSYEKL. The chain's CDR3 is CASSLAGHNEQFF. CDR3 nucleotides: TGCGCCAGCAGCCTAGCGGGCCACAATGAGCAGTTCTTC.